Listed below are T cell receptor beta chains from one sample, sequenced in a study of T cells in Graves' hyperthyroidism and ophthalmopathy. In TCRdb, the multiplex PCR reads were re-called with MiXCR into one record per CDR3 protein. The data hold around 350,000 distinct CDR3 sequences, with approximately 19% observed a single time. Sequencing input: blood. Source of these receptors: a woman aged 18-29 years with Graves' hyperthyroidism. Both conserved end residues are part of each CDR3. The order of the fields is V gene, J gene, D gene, clone size, CDR3 protein, CDR3 DNA. The D gene is left open where the match is weak. Some rows mark clone size as missing; the rest say once, few, many or name a class of expanded clone.

TRBV12-3/TRBV12-4	TRBJ1-4	TRBD1	many	CASSPRNRGVEKLFF	TGTGCCAGCAGTCCCCGGAACAGGGGTGTCGAAAAACTGTTTTTT
TRBV2	TRBJ2-7	TRBD2	many	CASRILAGGPNEQYF	TGTGCCAGCAGAATACTAGCGGGGGGGCCGAATGAGCAGTACTTC
TRBV6-1	TRBJ1-5	-	-	CASNILRAINQPQHF	TGTGCCAGCAACATTTTACGGGCGATCAATCAGCCCCAGCATTTT
TRBV20-1	TRBJ2-5	-	-	CSARPPGTAQETQYF	TGCAGTGCCCGACCCCCCGGGACTGCCCAAGAGACCCAGTACTTC
TRBV4-1	TRBJ1-1	TRBD1	few	CASSRTGTGYLLATEAFF	TGCGCCAGCAGTCGAACCGGGACAGGGTACTTGTTGGCCACTGAAGCTTTCTTT
TRBV5-6	TRBJ1-1	-	many	CASSLFELVIYTEAFF	TGTGCCAGCAGCTTGTTTGAGCTGGTGATCTACACTGAAGCTTTCTTT
TRBV6-1	TRBJ1-3	-	many	CASSEASRGLRRNTIYF	TGTGCCAGCAGTGAAGCGTCCAGGGGATTAAGAAGAAACACCATATATTTT
TRBV20-1	TRBJ2-7	TRBD1	many	CSARRQGTYEQYF	TGCAGTGCTAGACGACAGGGGACCTACGAGCAGTACTTC
TRBV11-3	TRBJ1-1	-	many	CASSLNTGEAFF	TGTGCCAGCAGCCTTAACACCGGGGAGGCTTTCTTT
TRBV2	TRBJ2-7	-	many	CASRNAYEQYF	TGTGCCAGCAGAAACGCCTACGAGCAGTACTTC
TRBV3-1	TRBJ2-7	-	few	CASGRQAGDEQYF	TGTGCCAGCGGGCGACAGGCGGGCGACGAGCAGTACTTC
TRBV6-2/TRBV6-3	TRBJ1-2	-	once	CASSLNRPYYGYTF	TGTGCCAGCAGTTTGAACAGGCCCTACTATGGCTACACCTTC
TRBV20-1	TRBJ2-3	TRBD2	many	CTSTSGGTDTQYF	TGCACCTCGACTAGCGGGGGCACAGATACGCAGTATTTT
TRBV29-1	TRBJ2-7	-	-	CSVENESYEQYF	TGCAGCGTTGAGAACGAATCCTACGAGCAGTACTTC
TRBV4-1	TRBJ2-7	TRBD2	-	CASSQALSGGAPYEQYF	TGCGCCAGCAGCCAGGCCCTTAGCGGGGGGGCTCCCTACGAGCAGTACTTC
TRBV6-1	TRBJ1-2	TRBD1	many	CASIQTGGSGYTF	TGTGCCAGCATACAGACAGGGGGCTCTGGCTACACCTTC
TRBV10-3	TRBJ2-7	-	many	CAISSPRAGEFDEQYF	TGTGCCATCAGTTCGCCTAGGGCAGGGGAGTTCGACGAGCAGTACTTC
TRBV5-1	TRBJ1-3	-	many	CASSLTSLAGNTIYF	TGCGCCAGCAGCTTGACATCGCTCGCCGGAAACACCATATATTTT
TRBV12-3/TRBV12-4	TRBJ2-7	-	-	CASSPPPGDLHEQYF	TGTGCCAGCAGCCCGCCGCCTGGAGACCTCCACGAGCAGTACTTC
TRBV27	TRBJ1-6	-	once	CASSLEGRASYNSPLHF	TGTGCCAGCAGTTTAGAGGGCAGGGCCTCCTATAATTCACCCCTCCACTTT
TRBV14	TRBJ1-2	-	few	CASSHGENYYGYTF	TGTGCCAGCAGCCACGGGGAAAACTACTATGGCTACACCTTC
TRBV10-3	TRBJ1-3	-	many	CAISDPFASGNTIYF	TGTGCCATCAGTGACCCCTTTGCCTCTGGAAACACCATATATTTT
TRBV6-2/TRBV6-3	TRBJ2-5	-	-	CASSTGSRAQYF	TGTGCCAGCAGTACAGGGAGTCGGGCCCAGTACTTC
TRBV12-3/TRBV12-4	TRBJ1-1	-	many	CASSSSLNTEAFF	TGTGCCAGCAGTTCCTCCCTGAACACTGAAGCTTTCTTT
TRBV18	TRBJ1-1	-	few	CASSPQLIQGRNTEAFF	TGTGCCAGCTCACCACAACTGATACAGGGCCGAAACACTGAAGCTTTCTTT
TRBV30	TRBJ1-1	-	many	CAWRVRVTEAFF	TGTGCCTGGAGGGTGAGGGTGACTGAAGCTTTCTTT
TRBV28	TRBJ1-1	-	-	CASRRDGSTEAFF	TGTGCCAGCAGGCGAGACGGGAGCACTGAAGCTTTCTTT
TRBV7-9	TRBJ1-1	-	many	CASSSVTRQNTEAFF	TGTGCCAGCAGCTCAGTGACAAGGCAGAACACTGAAGCTTTCTTT
TRBV20-1	TRBJ2-5	TRBD1	many	CSARQTGGIETQYF	TGCAGTGCTCGACAAACAGGGGGGATAGAGACCCAGTACTTC
TRBV3-1	TRBJ2-5	-	-	CASSPRPGAETQYF	TGTGCCAGCAGCCCGCGGCCAGGGGCAGAGACCCAGTACTTC
TRBV5-1	TRBJ1-1	-	many	CASSLAGENTEAFF	TGCGCCAGCAGCTTGGCCGGGGAGAACACTGAAGCTTTCTTT
TRBV20-1	TRBJ2-7	-	many	CSARLGVREQYF	TGCAGTGCTAGATTGGGGGTGAGGGAGCAGTACTTC
TRBV20-1	TRBJ1-5	-	few	CSARTMGDQPQHF	TGCAGTGCTAGAACAATGGGAGACCAGCCCCAGCATTTT
TRBV4-1	TRBJ1-1	-	many	CASSQDWGLEAFF	TGCGCCAGCAGCCAAGATTGGGGCCTTGAAGCTTTCTTT
TRBV20-1	TRBJ2-5	TRBD1	-	CSASAQVGQGPTETQYF	TGCAGTGCTAGCGCTCAGGTTGGACAGGGGCCGACAGAGACCCAGTACTTC